The entry below describes one TCR beta chain. This entry is derived from a study of blood T cells in healthy people across ages. Combining a sample-barcoded 5' primer with a J-beta primer mix, a second PCR ran for roughly 7 to 11 cycles. TCRdb redid the calling of the 5' RACE reads with MiXCR, one entry per CDR3 protein. Among about a million distinct CDR3 sequences listed, roughly 51% were seen once. The CDR3 is 15 residues long. Germline V lookup: CDR1 DFQATT, CDR2 SNEGSKA (reference sequence). Losses at the gene ends were 1 base for V and 8 bases for J; bases not matched to a gene: 11. The chain joins TRBV20-1 to TRBJ2-1; the match to TRBD2 covers 7 bases. The sequenced sample was blood. This receptor was obtained from a woman in her sixties or seventies in good health. CDR3 DNA sequence: TGCAGTGCTAGAGTCGCCAGCGGGATTTTCCATGAGCAGTTCTTC. Amino acids: CSARVASGIFHEQFF.